The subject of this entry is one TCR beta chain. Its antigen is unknown. The record has no base qualities; no much larger clone is one base away. The immunoSEQ Assay was the method used to sequence TCRbeta CDR3 regions. After extraction, genomic DNA underwent amplification by bias-controlled multiplex PCR, followed by high-throughput sequencing. For the original study's pipeline: Collapsing and filtering of sequences were performed to quantify the absolute abundance of each unique TCRbeta CDR3 region. T cell fraction was estimated by normalizing TCRbeta template counts to usable DNA, which was measured by amplifying reference genes present in all nucleated cells. Repertoire TCRs were annotated as SARS-CoV-2-specific by exact matching of V gene, CDR3 amino acid sequence and J gene to a known reactive TCR set. The reference SARS-CoV-2 TCR set was derived from MIRA and filtered for enrichment in COVID-19-positive ImmuneCODE repertoires, a step that removed public or cross-reactive TCRs. Using the MIRA antigens, annotated TCRs were further analysed by specific ORF or by position within an ORF. Depth was the summed frequency of annotated unique rearrangements, while breadth was defined as annotated unique rearrangements over total unique productive rearrangements. Group comparisons of TCR breadth used two-sided Wilcoxon rank-sum tests. TCRdb took over this immuneACCESS table, retaining in-frame rearrangements with V and J assigned. Such tables are incomplete; in checked studies, under half of the missing clones stem from an unresolved V gene, and the remainder is unexplained. V, J and clone size are taken as reported in that table, and D and trimming were inferred from the DNA itself. Here the sample has hundreds of thousands of clones; around 89% occur a single time. The top ten constitute approximately 5% of the sample.

This entry is derived from a study of Ad26.COV2.S vaccination and SARS-CoV-2 variants (dated by TCRdb to the early 2020s). General notes on the study: Vaccine-arm donors were drawn from COV1001, a multicentre, randomized, double-blind, placebo-controlled phase I-IIa trial of Ad26.COV2.S in healthy adults. Ad26.COV2.S was given intramuscularly at 5x10^10 or 1x10^11 viral particles, as a single shot or as two shots 56 days apart. Sequencing of the TCRbeta repertoire served to evaluate the specificity and breadth of SARS-CoV-2-reactive T cell receptors following Ad26.COV2.S vaccination. The TCR-sequenced set comprised approximately 30 samples: 19 Ad26.COV2.S vaccine recipients, 5 placebo recipients and 8 SARS-CoV-2 convalescent individuals. Trial participants were randomized into five groups of five: low-dose or high-dose Ad26.COV2.S given once or twice, or placebo on both occasions. Investigators did not know the trial group allocation while performing experiments and assessing outcomes.

The CDR3 runs 14 amino acids, cysteine and phenylalanine included. Just the 42-base CDR3 DNA is kept, in frame starting at base 1. Per the germline V gene (reference sequence), LNHDA is the CDR1 and SQIVND is the CDR2. V is shortened by 5 bases, J by 2 bases, and the region joining them spans 12 bases. Taken with the paper, the label for treatment or condition translates to: roughly 18 received Ad26.COV2.S at low or high dose, single or two shots; about 5 received placebo; per-sample allocation not given. For vaccine and placebo recipients, repertoires were sequenced using samples collected on day 63 after the first injection. In Cohort 1b, more than 20 adults aged 18-55 years were enrolled at a single site in Boston, USA, between 29 July and 7 August 2020. As a vaccine, Ad26.COV2.S was a replication-incompetent adenovirus type 26 vector that expressed a prefusion-stabilized SARS-CoV-2 spike protein derived from the original Wuhan strain.

The paper's findings and limits, for the study overall: According to the authors, total T cell responses may have been underestimated by the TCR breadth and depth analyses. After vaccination, substantial breadth of spike-specific CD8+ and CD4+ T cell responses was reported. The study was not powered to compare responses between vaccine doses or regimens. Compared with placebo recipients, Ad26.COV2.S recipients showed higher spike-specific TCR breadth (P = 0.0014). Vaccine and placebo recipients had similar non-spike TCR breadth, a finding consistent with the vaccine containing only spike.

Sample: peripheral blood, taken in a trial of Ad26.COV2.S vaccine versus placebo. This sequence uses TRBV19 and TRBJ2-5, with the D gene not clear enough to name. This TCR was sampled from a person aged 18-65 years who received the Ad26.COV2.S COVID-19 vaccine or a placebo. The nucleotide sequence reads TGTGCCAGTAGTCCAAGGACGGAACAAGAGACCCAGTACTTC. The encoded protein is CASSPRTEQETQYF.